This T cell receptor beta chain was recorded in a study of blood T cells in healthy people across ages. Overall study findings and caveats: Underestimates were what the diversity estimates from one million T cells were considered to be.

With respect to this clonotype: Its antigen is unidentified.

Primers used in a second PCR of about 7 to 12 cycles were a sample-barcoded 5' primer and a J-beta primer mix. A template-switch adaptor with 12 random nucleotides tagged each cDNA molecule. Each CDR3 protein is one row after TCRdb ran MiXCR on the 5' RACE reads. Here the sample spans fewer than 2 million distinct CDR3 sequences, about 39% being singletons. V lost 5 bases, J lost 0 bases, and 12 bases lay in between. CDR1 and CDR2 (germline): DFQATT, SNEGSKA (reference sequence). This CDR3 has 14 amino acids. The sequenced material came from blood. This TCR derives from a human donor in good health. The J gene is TRBJ2-3, the V gene TRBV20-1; D remains unclear. CDR3 in amino acids: CSAPDAASTDTQYF. In nucleotides, the CDR3 is TGCAGTGCTCCTGACGCCGCTAGCACAGATACGCAGTATTTT.